These 9 T cell receptor beta chains came from one sample sequenced in a study of T cell changes during pregnancy in multiple sclerosis. The data were produced by immunoSEQ multiplex PCR, yet TCRdb's version contains in-frame clones alone and is incomplete. The sample includes about 45,000 clones, approximately 90% of them seen just once. The source material was CD8+ T cells from peripheral blood mononuclear cells, sampled in the second trimester of pregnancy. All receptors come from a female donor with multiple sclerosis, enrolled in a pregnancy study.

The chain is built from TRBV7-9 and TRBJ1-2; D remains ambiguous. With 5 bases removed from V and 0 bases from J, the gap between germline ends came to 13 bases. The CDR3 is 15 residues long. Germline loops: CDR1 SEHNR, CDR2 FQNEAQ (reference sequence). The CDR3 loop reads CASSTLQRANYGYTF. CDR3 DNA sequence: TGTGCCAGCAGCACCCTACAGAGAGCTAACTATGGCTACACCTTC. The full variable domain, in which reference TRBV7-9 and TRBJ1-2 provide the parts outside the CDR3, is DTGVSQNPRHKITKRGQNVTFRCDPISEHNRLYWYRQTLGQGPEFLTYFQNEAQLEKSRLLSDRFSAERPKGSFSTLEIQRTEQGDSAMYLCASSTLQRANYGYTFGSGTRLTVV.

V and J are TRBV4-1 and TRBJ2-3; no firm D call. Germline CDR1 MGHRA, CDR2 YSYEKL. CDR3 size: 14 residues. Trimming cost V 7 bases and J 3 bases, with 14 bases left between them. The CDR3 reads CASTSWAGTDTQYF. The CDR3 bases are TGCGCCAGCACATCCTGGGCTGGGACAGATACGCAGTATTTT.

The chain couples TRBV6-6 to TRBJ2-1; no clear D gene. Trimming stripped 8 bases from V and 10 bases from J, with 9 bases between. CDR1 is MNHNY, CDR2 SVGAGI, per germline (reference sequence). The CDR3 is 10 residues long. The DNA for the CDR3 is TGTGCCAGCGGAGAGGCGGAGCAGTTCTTC. Protein: CASGEAEQFF.

V and J are TRBV27 and TRBJ1-2; a possible D gene is TRBD1 (6 bases). Trimming took 6 bases from V and 4 from J, leaving 21 bases between them. Germline assignment: CDR1 MNHEY and CDR2 SMNVEV (reference sequence). The CDR3 runs 16 residues. CDR3 residues: CASRWALDSVSYGYTF. The CDR3 bases are TGTGCCAGCAGGTGGGCCTTGGACAGCGTGTCCTATGGCTACACCTTC.

The rearrangement links TRBV7-9 to TRBJ2-7, with 12 bases lining up with TRBD1. Germline V CDR1 and CDR2: SEHNR, FQNEAQ (reference sequence). V trimming: 5 bases; J trimming: 6 bases; junction bases outside the gene matches: 8. The CDR3 is made up of 15 amino acids. The CDR3 bases are TGTGCCAGCAGCGGCCGGGACAGGGGGCTTGGCGAGCAGTACTTC. This codes for CASSGRDRGLGEQYF.

The rearrangement links TRBV10-3 to TRBJ2-7; 11 nucleotides agree with TRBD2. Trimming at V came to 2 bases and at J to 3 bases, leaving 6 bases not matched to a gene. This CDR3 comprises 16 residues. Germline CDR1 and CDR2: ENHRY and SYGVKD. As DNA, the CDR3 is TGTGCCATCAGTGAGACTAGCGGGGGCCCAATCTACGAGCAGTACTTC. It is translated as CAISETSGGPIYEQYF.

This clone was seen once. The rearrangement uses TRBV4-3 and TRBJ2-7; 11 bases map to TRBD1. Germline assignment: CDR1 LGHNA and CDR2 YSLEER. Losses at the gene ends were 1 base for V and 3 bases for J; bases not matched to a gene: 8. The CDR3 spans 17 residues. CDR3 nucleotide sequence: TGCGCCAGCAGCCAAGCCCTTGGGACAGGGGGAGTCTACGAGCAGTACTTC. Amino acids: CASSQALGTGGVYEQYF.

The chain has TRBV6-5 and TRBJ2-2, with a tentative D call TRBD1 (6 bases). This CDR3 has 13 amino acids. CDR1 and CDR2 (germline): MNHEY, SVGAGI. V lost 6 bases, J lost 3 bases, and 8 bases lay in between. The CDR3 region is CASSNRDTGELFF. The CDR3 nucleotides read TGTGCCAGCAGCAACAGGGACACCGGGGAGCTGTTTTTT.

A single count supports this clone. The chain employs TRBV2 and TRBJ2-1; tentative D call: TRBD1 (6 bases). Germline V gene data show CDR1 as SNHLY and CDR2 as FYNNEI. V dropped 5 bases and J dropped 8 bases, with 13 bases sitting between them. This CDR3 has 13 residues. The CDR3: CASSSPRGHEQFF. CDR3 nucleotides: TGTGCCAGCAGTAGTCCCAGGGGCCATGAGCAGTTCTTC.